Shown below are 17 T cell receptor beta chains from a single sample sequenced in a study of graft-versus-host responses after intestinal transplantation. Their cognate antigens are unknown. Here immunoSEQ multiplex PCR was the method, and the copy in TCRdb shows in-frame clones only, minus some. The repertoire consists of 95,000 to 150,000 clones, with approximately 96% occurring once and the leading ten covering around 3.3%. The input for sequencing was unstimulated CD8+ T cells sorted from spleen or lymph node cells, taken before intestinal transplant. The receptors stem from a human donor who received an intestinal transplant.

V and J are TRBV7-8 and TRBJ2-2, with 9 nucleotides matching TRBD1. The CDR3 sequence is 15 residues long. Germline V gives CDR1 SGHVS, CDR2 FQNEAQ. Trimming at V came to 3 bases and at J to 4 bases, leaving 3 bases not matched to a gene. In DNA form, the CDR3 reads TGTGCCAGCAGCTTGGGACAGGGCGCCACCGGGGAGCTGTTTTTT. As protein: CASSLGQGATGELFF.

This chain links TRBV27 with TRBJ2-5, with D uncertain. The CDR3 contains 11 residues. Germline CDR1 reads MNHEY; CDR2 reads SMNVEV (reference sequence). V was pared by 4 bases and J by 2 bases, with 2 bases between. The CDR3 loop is CASSWQETQYF. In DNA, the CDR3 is TGTGCCAGCAGTTGGCAAGAGACCCAGTACTTC.

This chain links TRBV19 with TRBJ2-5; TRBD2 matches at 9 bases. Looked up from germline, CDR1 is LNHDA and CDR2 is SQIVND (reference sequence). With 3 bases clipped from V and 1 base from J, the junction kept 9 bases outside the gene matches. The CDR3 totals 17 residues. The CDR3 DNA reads TGTGCCAGTAGTATTTTCCCCAGGACTAGCGCCCAAGAGACCCAGTACTTC. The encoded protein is CASSIFPRTSAQETQYF.

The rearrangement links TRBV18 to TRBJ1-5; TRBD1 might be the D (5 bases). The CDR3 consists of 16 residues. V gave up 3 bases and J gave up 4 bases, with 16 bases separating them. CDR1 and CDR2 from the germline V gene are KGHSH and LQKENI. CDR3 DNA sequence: TGTGCCAGCTCACCTGATGTCGACAGACGGAATCAGCCCCAGCATTTT. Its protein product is CASSPDVDRRNQPQHF. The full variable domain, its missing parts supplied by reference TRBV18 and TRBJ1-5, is NAGVMQNPRHLVRRRGQEARLRCSPMKGHSHVYWYRQLPEEGLKFMVYLQKENIIDESGMPKERFSAEFPKEGPSILRIQQVVRGDSAAYFCASSPDVDRRNQPQHFGDGTRLSIL.

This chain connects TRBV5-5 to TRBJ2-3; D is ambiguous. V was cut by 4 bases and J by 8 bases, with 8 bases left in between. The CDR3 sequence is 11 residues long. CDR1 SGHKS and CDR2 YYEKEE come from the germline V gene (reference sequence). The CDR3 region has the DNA TGTGCCAGCAGCCATTCACGTACGCAGTATTTT. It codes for CASSHSRTQYF.

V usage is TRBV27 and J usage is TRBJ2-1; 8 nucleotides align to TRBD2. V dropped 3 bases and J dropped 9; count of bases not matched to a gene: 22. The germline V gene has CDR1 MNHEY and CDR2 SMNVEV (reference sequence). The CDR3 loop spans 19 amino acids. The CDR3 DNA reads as TGTGCCAGCAGTTTTCGTTTTCAGGGGCTTAGCGGGAATGTGAGTGAGCAGTTCTTC. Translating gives CASSFRFQGLSGNVSEQFF.

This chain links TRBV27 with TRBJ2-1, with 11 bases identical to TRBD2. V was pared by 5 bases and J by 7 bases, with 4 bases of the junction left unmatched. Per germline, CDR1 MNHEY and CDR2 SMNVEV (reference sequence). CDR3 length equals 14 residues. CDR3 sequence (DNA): TGTGCCAGCAGTGAGAGGACTAGCGGGAATGAGCAGTTCTTC. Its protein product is CASSERTSGNEQFF.

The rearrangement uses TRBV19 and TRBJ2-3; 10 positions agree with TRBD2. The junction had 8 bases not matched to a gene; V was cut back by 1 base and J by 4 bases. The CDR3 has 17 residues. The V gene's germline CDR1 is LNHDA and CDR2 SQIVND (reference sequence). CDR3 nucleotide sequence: TGTGCCAGTAGTATAGGGCTAGCGGGAGAGGCCCCAGATACGCAGTATTTT. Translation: CASSIGLAGEAPDTQYF.

As DNA, the CDR3 is TGTGCCAGTAGTCCCCCTGGGACTAGCGGAAACAATGAGCAGTTCTTC. Translating it yields CASSPPGTSGNNEQFF. The chain joins TRBV19 to TRBJ2-1, with 11 bases identical to TRBD2. Unmatched junction bases numbered 8, after V lost 5 bases and J lost 5 bases. Looked up from germline, CDR1 is LNHDA and CDR2 is SQIVND (reference sequence). The CDR3 is 16 residues long.

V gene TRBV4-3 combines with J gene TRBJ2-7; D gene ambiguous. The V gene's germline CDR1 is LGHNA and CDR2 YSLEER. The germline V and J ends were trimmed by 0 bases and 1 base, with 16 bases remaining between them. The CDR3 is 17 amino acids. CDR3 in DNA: TGCGCCAGCAGCCAAGATGGAATCTCGGCTAGATCCTACGAGCAGTACTTC. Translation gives CASSQDGISARSYEQYF.

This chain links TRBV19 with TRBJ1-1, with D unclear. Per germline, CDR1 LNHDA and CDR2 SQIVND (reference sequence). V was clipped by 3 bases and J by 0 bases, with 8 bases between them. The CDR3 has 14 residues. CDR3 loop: CASSIGLMNTEAFF. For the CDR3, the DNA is TGTGCCAGTAGTATTGGGCTTATGAACACTGAAGCTTTCTTT.

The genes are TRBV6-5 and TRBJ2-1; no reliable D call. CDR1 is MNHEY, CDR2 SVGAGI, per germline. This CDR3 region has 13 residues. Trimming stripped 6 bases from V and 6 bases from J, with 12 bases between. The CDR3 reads CASSRVRINEQFF. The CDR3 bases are TGTGCCAGCAGCCGTGTACGGATCAATGAGCAGTTCTTC.

CDR3 nucleotide sequence: TGTGCCAGCAGTGCGATAGACAGGGGGCATGGCTACACCTTC. This gives the protein CASSAIDRGHGYTF. The genes are TRBV25-1 and TRBJ1-2, with 10 bases fitting TRBD1. CDR1 is MGHDK and CDR2 is SYGVNS in the germline V gene. CDR3 length equals 14 residues. V was clipped by 4 bases and J by 6 bases; unmatched bases: 5.

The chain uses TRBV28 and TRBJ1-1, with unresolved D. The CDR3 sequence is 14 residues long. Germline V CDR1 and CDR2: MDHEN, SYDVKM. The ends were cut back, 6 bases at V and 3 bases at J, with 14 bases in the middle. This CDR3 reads CASSKVDGYTEAFF. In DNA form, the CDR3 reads TGTGCCAGCAGCAAGGTGGACGGATACACTGAAGCTTTCTTT.

CDR3 nucleotide sequence: TGTGCCAGCAGCTTCCGGGACAGGGGAGCCCACAATGAGCAGTTCTTC. Translating gives CASSFRDRGAHNEQFF. The chain combines TRBV7-8 with TRBJ2-1, with 10 bases aligning to TRBD1. The germline V gene encodes CDR1 SGHVS and CDR2 FQNEAQ. The CDR3 is 16 amino acids. With V trimmed by 3 bases and J by 5 bases, 7 bases remained unmatched.

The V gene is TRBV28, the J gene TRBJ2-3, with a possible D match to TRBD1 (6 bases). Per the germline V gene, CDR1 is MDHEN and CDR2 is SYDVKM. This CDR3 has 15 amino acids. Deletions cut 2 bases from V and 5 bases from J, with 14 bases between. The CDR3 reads CASSLDEQGIDTQYF. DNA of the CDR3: TGTGCCAGCAGTTTAGACGAACAGGGTATAGATACGCAGTATTTT.

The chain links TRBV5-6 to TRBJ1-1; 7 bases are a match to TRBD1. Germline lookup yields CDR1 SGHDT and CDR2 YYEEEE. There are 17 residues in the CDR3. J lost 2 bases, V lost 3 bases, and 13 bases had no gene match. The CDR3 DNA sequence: TGTGCCAGCAGCTCAGACAGGGATAGGGGGTTCAACACTGAAGCTTTCTTT. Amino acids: CASSSDRDRGFNTEAFF.